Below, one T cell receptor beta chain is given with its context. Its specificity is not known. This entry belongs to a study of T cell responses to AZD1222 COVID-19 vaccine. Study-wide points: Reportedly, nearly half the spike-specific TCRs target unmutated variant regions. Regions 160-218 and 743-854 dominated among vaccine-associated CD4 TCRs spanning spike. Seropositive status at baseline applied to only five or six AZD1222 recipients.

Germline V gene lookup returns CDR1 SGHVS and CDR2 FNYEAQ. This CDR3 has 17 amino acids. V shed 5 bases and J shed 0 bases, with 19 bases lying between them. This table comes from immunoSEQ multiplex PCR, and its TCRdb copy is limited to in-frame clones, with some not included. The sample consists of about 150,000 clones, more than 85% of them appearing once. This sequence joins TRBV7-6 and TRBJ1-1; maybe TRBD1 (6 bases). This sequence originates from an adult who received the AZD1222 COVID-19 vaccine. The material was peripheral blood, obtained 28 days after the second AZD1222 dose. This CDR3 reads CASSPIQGEPVNTEAFF. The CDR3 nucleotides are TGTGCCAGCAGCCCGATACAGGGTGAGCCCGTGAACACTGAAGCTTTCTTT.